What follows are 17 T cell receptor beta chains derived from one specimen sequenced in a study of spatial heterogeneity in lung cancer. Study findings and constraints: Tumors with more nonsynonymous mutations had more expanded intratumoral alpha and beta TCRs.

TCRdb called the 5' RACE reads again in MiXCR, with one record for every CDR3 protein. The data hold approximately 5,000 distinct CDR3 sequences, with around 17% observed a single time. Time point of the sample: sample taken at primary tumor resection. The antigens these receptors bind are not known. The specimen was lung tumor tissue, collected at surgery. The receptor source for this set is a male donor with early-stage non-small cell lung cancer.

This clonotype is medium-sized by share. The chain carries TRBV6-2 or TRBV6-3 and TRBJ2-2, with 8 bases matching TRBD1. Germline V lookup: CDR1 MNHEY, CDR2 SVGEGT. This CDR3 spans 15 amino acids. V trimming: 2 bases; J trimming: 2 bases; junction bases outside the gene matches: 1. The CDR3 spells CASSYGTGNTGELFF. The CDR3 nucleotides read TGTGCCAGCAGTTACGGGACAGGCAACACCGGGGAGCTGTTTTTT.

By frequency in the sample, this clonotype is medium-sized (0.01 to 0.1%). The chain links TRBV6-6 to TRBJ2-2; TRBD2 matches 14 bases. V lost 5 bases and J lost 3; bases outside the gene matches: 5. In germline, CDR1 is MNHNY, CDR2 SVGAGI (reference sequence). The CDR3 runs to 17 residues. The CDR3: CASSGTSGRVYTGELFF. DNA for the CDR3: TGTGCCAGCAGTGGGACTAGCGGGAGAGTCTACACCGGGGAGCTGTTTTTT.

This clonotype was detected ten times or more. The chain couples TRBV20-1 to TRBJ2-3; D remains ambiguous. The CDR3 runs 12 residues. Trimming removed 3 bases at V and 3 bases at J, with 7 bases between. In germline, CDR1 is DFQATT, CDR2 SNEGSKA (reference sequence). The CDR3 coding sequence is TGCAGTGCTAGTCCCCGAACAGATACGCAGTATTTT. Protein sequence: CSASPRTDTQYF.

This clonotype is judged medium-sized. The chain has TRBV20-1 and TRBJ2-7, with D hard to call. The CDR3 is 13 amino acids. Germline assignment: CDR1 DFQATT and CDR2 SNEGSKA (reference sequence). V gave up 0 bases and J gave up 1 base, with 7 bases separating them. The CDR3: CSAREWSSYEQYF. The CDR3, as DNA: TGCAGTGCTAGAGAGTGGAGTTCCTACGAGCAGTACTTC.

By share, this clonotype ranks as medium-sized. The chain is built from TRBV7-3 and TRBJ2-5; D unresolved. Germline V gene data show CDR1 as SGHTA and CDR2 as FQGTGA. The CDR3 contains 13 residues. V gave up 5 bases and J gave up 4 bases, with 11 bases separating them. The chain's CDR3 is CASSPGLGETQYF. The CDR3 coding sequence is TGTGCCAGCAGCCCGGGTCTGGGAGAGACCCAGTACTTC.

This clonotype was recorded at least ten times. The gene calls are TRBV10-3 and TRBJ1-2, with a tentative D call TRBD1 (6 bases). The CDR3 is 14 amino acids. CDR1 and CDR2 from the germline V gene are ENHRY and SYGVKD. Between the trimmed V and J ends, which lost 5 bases and 6 bases, there was a span of 16 bases. The CDR3 protein is CAISPGVTGHGYTF. CDR3 coding DNA: TGTGCCATCAGTCCCGGGGTGACAGGCCATGGCTACACCTTC.

This clonotype showed up just a few times. V gene TRBV7-2 combines with J gene TRBJ2-2, with D possibly TRBD1 on 6 matching bases. The CDR3 spans 14 residues. Germline-derived CDR1 and CDR2 are SGHTA and FQGNSA. Trimming took off 5 bases at V and 7 bases at J, with 14 bases between the two ends. CDR3 sequence reads: CASSPSRDNGELFF. CDR3 in DNA: TGTGCCAGCAGCCCCTCCCGGGACAACGGGGAGCTGTTTTTT. Looking up the rest from reference TRBV7-2 and TRBJ2-2 gives the full variable domain: GAGVSQSPSNKVTEKGKDVELRCDPISGHTALYWYRQSLGQGLEFLIYFQGNSAPDKSGLPSDRFSAERTGGSVSTLTIQRTQQEDSAVYLCASSPSRDNGELFFGEGSRLTVL.

Judged by abundance, this clonotype is medium-sized. This rearrangement joins TRBV4-1 to TRBJ1-2; no firm D call. Trimming stripped 4 bases from V and 0 bases from J, with 18 bases between. Germline-derived CDR1 and CDR2 are MGHRA and YSYEKL. This CDR3 spans 17 amino acids. The CDR3 DNA reads TGCGCCAGCAGCCCCCGGAACGGCGGAGAGGCTAACTATGGCTACACCTTC. It translates to CASSPRNGGEANYGYTF.

The CDR3 loop reads CASSSTSGDDTQYF. In DNA form, the CDR3 reads TGTGCCAGCAGTTCCACTAGCGGGGACGATACGCAGTATTTT. The genes are TRBV6-6 and TRBJ2-3; 10 bases line up with TRBD2. Germline V lookup: CDR1 MNHNY, CDR2 SVGAGI (reference sequence). Unmatched junction bases numbered 4, after V lost 4 bases and J lost 6 bases. The CDR3 covers 14 residues.

The chain links TRBV5-1 to TRBJ2-2; D uncertain. The germline gives CDR1 SGHRS, CDR2 YFSETQ. The CDR3 loop spans 12 amino acids. V was cut by 0 bases and J by 7 bases, with 4 bases left in between. The DNA of the CDR3 is TGCGCCAGCAGCTTGGAGATCGGGGAGCTGTTTTTT. Protein: CASSLEIGELFF.

This clonotype counts as medium-sized. CDR3 amino acids: CASSPRRGSTDTQYF. CDR3 DNA: TGTGCCAGCAGTCCCAGGCGGGGTAGCACAGATACGCAGTATTTT. The chain combines TRBV12-3 or TRBV12-4 with TRBJ2-3; TRBD2 is a possible D gene (6 bases). The CDR3 is 15 amino acids. V lost 5 bases to trimming and J lost 0 bases, with 12 bases between them.

By its share, this clonotype is medium-sized. The chain has TRBV28 and TRBJ2-1; a possible D gene is TRBD1 (5 bases). Looked up from germline, CDR1 is MDHEN and CDR2 is SYDVKM. The V end lost 9 bases, the J end lost 9 bases, and 24 bases lay between the germline ends. The CDR3 contains 15 residues. The CDR3 is CASNLKGSTGAEQFF. The CDR3 bases are TGTGCCAGTAACTTAAAAGGGTCTACAGGTGCTGAGCAGTTCTTC.

Within the sample, this clonotype is medium-sized (0.01 to 0.1%). V gene TRBV15 combines with J gene TRBJ2-4; D not resolved. The CDR3 has 17 residues. V was clipped by 1 base and J by 1 base, with 14 bases between them. From germline, CDR1 is LNHNV and CDR2 YYDKDF (reference sequence). This chain's CDR3 is CATSRVGDSRAKNIQYF. The CDR3 nucleotides are TGTGCCACCAGCAGAGTTGGGGATAGTAGGGCCAAAAACATTCAGTACTTC. Filled out from reference TRBV15 and TRBJ2-4, the complete variable domain reads DAMVIQNPRYQVTQFGKPVTLSCSQTLNHNVMYWYQQKSSQAPKLLFHYYDKDFNNEADTPDNFQSRRPNTSFCFLDIRSPGLGDTAMYLCATSRVGDSRAKNIQYFGAGTRLSVL.

The genes are TRBV28 and TRBJ2-6; TRBD1 matches at 7 bases. CDR3 size: 18 residues. The junction had 11 bases not matched to a gene; V was cut back by 5 bases and J by 1 base. Germline-derived CDR1 and CDR2 are MDHEN and SYDVKM. The CDR3 DNA reads as TGTGCCAGCAGTACCCGACAGGGCGTCTATTCTGGGGCCAACGTCCTGACTTTC. This sequence encodes CASSTRQGVYSGANVLTF.

Concerning this clonotype itself: With a much larger clone just one base away, this may be a read error. The chain is built from TRBV7-9 and TRBJ1-6, with 7 bases that match TRBD1. CDR3 size: 14 residues. Germline CDR1 reads SEHNR; CDR2 reads FQNEAQ (reference sequence). DNA for the CDR3: TGTGCCGGCAGCTACAGGGGAGGTAATTCACCCCTCCACTTT. Protein: CAGSYRGGNSPLHF.

This clonotype was found a few times. This rearrangement joins TRBV7-3 to TRBJ2-1; TRBD2 might be the D (7 bases). The CDR3 has 15 residues. Germline V gene sequence: CDR1 SGHTA, CDR2 FQGTGA. The V gene lost 2 bases and the J gene lost 2 bases, with 10 bases spanning the gap. The CDR3 protein is CASSLGGATYNEQFF. The CDR3 region has the DNA TGTGCCAGCAGCTTAGGGGGGGCAACCTACAATGAGCAGTTCTTC.

The chain combines TRBV9 with TRBJ1-2; D possibly corresponds to TRBD1 (5 bases). The V and J ends lost 4 bases and 2 bases respectively, with 15 bases between them. The CDR3 has 15 residues. Germline V gene sequence: CDR1 SGDLS, CDR2 YYNGEE. The CDR3 protein is CASSPSGGPNYGYTF. CDR3 DNA sequence: TGTGCCAGCAGCCCATCTGGGGGACCCAACTATGGCTACACCTTC.